This T cell receptor beta chain is from a study of T cells in Graves' hyperthyroidism and ophthalmopathy (dated by TCRdb to about 2019). Concerning the study at large: Peripheral blood samples were taken at the time of initial diagnosis, prior to any treatment. After sampling, hyperthyroidism patients received methimazole starting at 30 mg daily, and ophthalmopathy patients received high-dose intravenous methylprednisolone. The study also compared thyroid tissue and blood T-cell repertoires from several Graves' hyperthyroidism patients. The 95 to 100 discovery patients were divided at random into training and test sets in a 7:3 ratio. According to the paper, TCR Vbeta CDR3 sequencing was carried out on some 140 peripheral blood samples, which came from approximately 41 ophthalmopathy, 80 or so hyperthyroidism and 17 progressor patients. An independent validation cohort of under 20 hyperthyroidism patients and about 15 patients who later progressed to ophthalmopathy tested prospective prediction of ophthalmopathy. TCR V-J signatures able to tell the groups apart were searched for in a discovery cohort of some 100 patients, of whom over 40 had Graves' ophthalmopathy and about 55 had stable Graves' hyperthyroidism. Beyond this particular receptor, the publication reports: Most expanded thyroid clonotypes (frequency above 0.001) were also detected in blood, a finding suggesting that blood repertoires may reflect thyroid immune responses. A model built on a 13 V-J signature distinguished ophthalmopathy from stable hyperthyroidism, reaching 85% to 90% sensitivity and around 81% specificity in cross-validation and 80%/75% in testing. Sample size was not statistically predetermined, and investigators were not blinded to group allocation. In validation, the model predicted progression to ophthalmopathy with over 60% sensitivity and approximately 78% specificity, a median of around six months before onset.

This clonotype was counted ten times or more. The target of this receptor is not known. Mismatch with germline at one junction end may stem from a read error. Moderately to severely active disease, a Clinical Activity Score of at least 3, a NOSPECS grade of at least 4, and a duration under 3 months were present in ophthalmopathy patients. Exclusion was applied to patients with uncontrolled infections, other autoimmune diseases, pregnancy or lactation. Diagnoses were established on the basis of clinical symptoms, serum thyroxine and TRAb, thyroid ultrasound, and orbital computed tomography. PBMCs were isolated from approximately 10 ml of fresh peripheral blood by Ficoll-Paque density gradient centrifugation. Total RNA was extracted with Trizol reagent, and quality was checked on an Agilent 2100 Bioanalyzer. The TCR beta CDR3 regions were amplified from RNA transcripts. For the first round of RT-PCR on the TCR CDR3, the HTBI primer set was used together with the Qiagen OneStep RT-PCR kit. A second multiplex PCR round built the libraries, followed by size selection and purification. Paired-end sequencing of the libraries was performed with 100 bp reads on an Illumina HiSeq2000. The authors' pipeline ran thus. SOAPnuke was used to process the raw data, removing reads that contained adapters or uncalled bases, had a mean Phred below 15, or lacked an exact match to the constant primer or identifier. High-quality paired reads were merged using COPE v1.2.5, and each unique nucleotide sequence was defined as a clonotype. Clonotypes were aligned to IMGT TRBV, TRBD and TRBJ reference segments using MiTCR v1.1. Only V-J combinations with frequency above 0.0001, covering about 99% of repertoires, were analysed. The TCS score was defined as the ratio of F50 (clonal expansion) to E x V (chaos), calculated using BLOSUM62-based TCRdist between CDR3 peptides within each V-J. Welch's t-statistics and random forest reduced fewer than 600 V-J features to 13, which were used in a naive Bayes classifier (R e1071). Through fastp at Q25 and MiXCR, TCRdb rebuilt clones from the public reads, retaining in-frame beta chains. Every CDR3 protein is listed once, alongside the most common genes and DNA of its rows. TCRdb's processing, not the authors' own work, is the source of the V and J calls. This sample holds roughly 380,000 distinct CDR3 sequences; over 15% were observed only once. The ten largest clones add up to 15% of the sample.

From a lookup of the germline V gene (reference sequence), CDR1 and CDR2 are MNHEY and SMNVEV. Taken from cysteine to phenylalanine, the CDR3 has 13 residues. The only DNA kept is the CDR3, 39 bases in frame from the first base. The chain is encoded by TRBV27 joined to TRBJ2-7; the D segment might be TRBD1 or TRBD2, since each matches 5 bases. Material for sequencing was blood. This receptor was obtained from a woman aged 40 to 50 with Graves' ophthalmopathy. The CDR3 protein sequence reads: CASGFGAAYEQYF. The DNA is TGTGCCAGCGGTTTCGGGGCTGCCTACGAGCAGTACTTC.